The 7 T cell receptor beta chains listed next were all sequenced from one sample in a study of metastatic and nonmetastatic thyroid tumors. Thyroid surgery took place with no prior treatment in any patient. TCRdb reprocessed the PCR reads using MiXCR. This sample carries roughly 59,000 clones, 16% of them seen once, and the ten largest clones take roughly a tenth. The specimen was blood. These receptors came from a male donor with papillary thyroid cancer or a benign thyroid nodule (not recorded which). Some clones in this sample may be carry-over from other donors' samples.

This clone occurred many times. V and J are TRBV6-5 and TRBJ2-7; D is possibly TRBD2 (5 bases). CDR1 is MNHEY and CDR2 is SVGAGI in the germline V gene. This CDR3 comprises 15 residues. Trimming shortened V by 2 bases and J by 4 bases, and 15 bases separated the two germline ends. The CDR3 DNA reads TGTGCCAGCAGTTACGGAGCGGACCGCCGATACGAGCAGTACTTC. Amino acids: CASSYGADRRYEQYF.

This clone counts as medium-sized. The rearrangement uses TRBV6-1 and TRBJ2-7; TRBD1 matches 8 bases. Trimming cost V 8 bases and J 6 bases; bases outside gene matches: 18. The CDR3 is 16 amino acids. Germline V gene sequence: CDR1 MNHNS, CDR2 SASEGT. This CDR3 is CASAGQGQGAPSEQYF. CDR3 DNA sequence: TGTGCCAGCGCCGGGCAGGGGCAGGGGGCCCCCTCCGAGCAGTACTTC.

This clone came up many times. The V call is TRBV11-2, the J call TRBJ2-3; perhaps D is TRBD1 or TRBD2 (5 bases each). The germline V and J ends were trimmed by 8 bases and 1 base, with 19 bases remaining between them. The germline CDR1 and CDR2 sequences are SGHAT and FQNNGV. The CDR3 length is 16 residues. CDR3 protein: CASFKWDPEGTDTQYF. CDR3 sequence (DNA): TGTGCCAGCTTTAAATGGGACCCGGAGGGCACAGATACGCAGTATTTT.

This clone was observed many times. The CDR3 loop is CASSPGTEYTEAFF. As DNA, the CDR3 is TGTGCCAGTAGCCCCGGGACGGAATACACTGAAGCTTTCTTT. The gene calls are TRBV19 and TRBJ1-1, with D perhaps matching TRBD1 (5 bases). From germline, CDR1 is LNHDA and CDR2 SQIVND (reference sequence). This CDR3 comprises 14 residues. The V end was cut by 6 bases, the J end by 3 bases, with 14 bases between.

The chain combines TRBV30 with TRBJ2-7; 11 bases line up with TRBD2. The CDR3 runs to 17 residues. The trim removed 1 base at V and 6 bases at J, leaving 14 bases unmatched. The germline V gene encodes CDR1 GTSNPN and CDR2 SVGIG (reference sequence). In nucleotides, the CDR3 is TGTGCCTGGAGTGCCAAATTGCGGCTAGCGGGAGGTCTCGAGCAGTACTTC. Its protein product is CAWSAKLRLAGGLEQYF.

This clone was recorded many times. A much larger clone lies a single base off, so this may be a read error. The sample contains more than one DNA sequence encoding this CDR3. In nucleotides, the CDR3 is TGTGCCAGCAGTGACTCGGCCGGTGGTGGTGGGGAGCTGTTTTTC. Amino acids: CASSDSAGGGGELFF. The J gene is TRBJ2-2, the V gene TRBV6-4, with D possibly matching TRBD2 (5 bases). The CDR3 spans 15 residues. Looked up from germline, CDR1 is MRHNA and CDR2 is SNTAGT.

The rearrangement joins TRBV28 to TRBJ2-1; a weak D match, TRBD2 (6 bases). The CDR3 runs to 13 residues. The germline gives CDR1 MDHEN, CDR2 SYDVKM. Between the trimmed V and J ends, which lost 6 bases and 10 bases, there was a span of 16 bases. The CDR3 here is CASSRTSGGEQFF. CDR3 DNA sequence: TGTGCCAGCAGCAGGACATCTGGGGGGGAGCAGTTCTTC.